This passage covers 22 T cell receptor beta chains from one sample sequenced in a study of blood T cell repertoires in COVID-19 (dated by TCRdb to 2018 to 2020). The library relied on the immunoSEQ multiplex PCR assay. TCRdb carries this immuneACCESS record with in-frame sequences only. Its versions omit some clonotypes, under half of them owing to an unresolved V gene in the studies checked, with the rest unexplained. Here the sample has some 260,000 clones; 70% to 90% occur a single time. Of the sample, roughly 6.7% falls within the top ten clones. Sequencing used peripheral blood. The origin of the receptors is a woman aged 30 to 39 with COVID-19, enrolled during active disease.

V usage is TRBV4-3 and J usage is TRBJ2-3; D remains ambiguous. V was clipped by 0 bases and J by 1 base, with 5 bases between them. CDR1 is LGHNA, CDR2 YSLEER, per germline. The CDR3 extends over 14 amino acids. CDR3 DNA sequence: TGCGCCAGCAGCCAAGATCGTGGCACAGATACGCAGTATTTT. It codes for CASSQDRGTDTQYF.

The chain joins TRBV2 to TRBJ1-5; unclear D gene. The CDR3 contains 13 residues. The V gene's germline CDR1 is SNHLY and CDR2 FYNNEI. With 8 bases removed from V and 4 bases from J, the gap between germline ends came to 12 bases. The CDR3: CASVLEMNQPQHF. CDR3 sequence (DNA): TGTGCCAGCGTATTAGAGATGAATCAGCCCCAGCATTTT.

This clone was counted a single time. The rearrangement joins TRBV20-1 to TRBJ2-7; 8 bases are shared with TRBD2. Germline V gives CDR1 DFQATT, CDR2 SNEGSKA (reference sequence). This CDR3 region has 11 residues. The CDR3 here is CSGGAGYEQYF. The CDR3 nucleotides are TGCAGCGGGGGGGCCGGCTACGAGCAGTACTTC.

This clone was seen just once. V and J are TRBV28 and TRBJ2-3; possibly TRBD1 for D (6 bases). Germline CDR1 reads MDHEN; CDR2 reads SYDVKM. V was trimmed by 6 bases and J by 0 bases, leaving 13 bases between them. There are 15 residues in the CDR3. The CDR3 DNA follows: TGTGCCAGCAGGCTGGCAGGGGAGAGCACAGATACGCAGTATTTT. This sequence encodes CASRLAGESTDTQYF. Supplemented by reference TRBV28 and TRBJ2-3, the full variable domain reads DVKVTQSSRYLVKRTGEKVFLECVQDMDHENMFWYRQDPGLGLRLIYFSYDVKMKEKGDIPEGYSVSREKKERFSLILESASTNQTSMYLCASRLAGESTDTQYFGPGTRLTVL.

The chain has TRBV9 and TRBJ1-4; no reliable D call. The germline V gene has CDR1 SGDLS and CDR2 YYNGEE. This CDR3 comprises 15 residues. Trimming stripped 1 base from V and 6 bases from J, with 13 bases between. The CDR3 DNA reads TGTGCCAGCAGCGTATACGACAACTTGGATGAAAAACTGTTTTTT. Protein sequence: CASSVYDNLDEKLFF.

The chain's CDR3 is CASSLDLAGPFF. The CDR3 DNA reads as TGCGCCAGCAGCTTGGATCTAGCGGGACCTTTCTTC. The V and J genes are TRBV5-1 and TRBJ2-1, with 9 bases lining up with TRBD2. From germline, CDR1 is SGHRS and CDR2 YFSETQ. The CDR3 loop spans 12 amino acids. Trimming cost V 0 bases and J 16 bases; bases outside gene matches: 5.

The CDR3 DNA sequence: TGCAGCGTTTCGTGGACAGTCGGTGAGACCCAGTACTTC. It translates to CSVSWTVGETQYF. This chain connects TRBV29-1 to TRBJ2-5; the D gene is possibly TRBD1 (6 bases). The CDR3 is made up of 13 amino acids. Germline assignment: CDR1 SQVTM and CDR2 ANQGSEA. V was trimmed by 5 bases and J by 5 bases, leaving 15 bases between them.

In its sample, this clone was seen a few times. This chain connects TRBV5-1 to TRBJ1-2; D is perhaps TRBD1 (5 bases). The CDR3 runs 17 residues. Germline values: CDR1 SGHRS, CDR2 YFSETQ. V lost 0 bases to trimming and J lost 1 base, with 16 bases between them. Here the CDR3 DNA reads TGCGCCAGCAGCTTGGGGGACGGGAGGGACGTTAACTATGGCTACACCTTC. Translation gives CASSLGDGRDVNYGYTF.

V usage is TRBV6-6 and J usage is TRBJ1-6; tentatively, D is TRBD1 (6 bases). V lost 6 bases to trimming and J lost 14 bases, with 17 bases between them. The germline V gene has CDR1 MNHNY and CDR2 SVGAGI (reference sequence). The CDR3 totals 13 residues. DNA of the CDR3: TGTGCCAGCAGCTACGAGGGGGTGGGGGCCCTCCACTTT. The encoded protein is CASSYEGVGALHF.

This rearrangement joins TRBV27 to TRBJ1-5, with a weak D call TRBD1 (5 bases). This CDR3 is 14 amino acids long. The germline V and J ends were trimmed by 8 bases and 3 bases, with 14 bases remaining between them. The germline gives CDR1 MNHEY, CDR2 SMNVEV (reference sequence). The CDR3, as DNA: TGTGCCAGCCGGGGGGGAGGGAACAATCAGCCCCAGCATTTT. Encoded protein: CASRGGGNNQPQHF.

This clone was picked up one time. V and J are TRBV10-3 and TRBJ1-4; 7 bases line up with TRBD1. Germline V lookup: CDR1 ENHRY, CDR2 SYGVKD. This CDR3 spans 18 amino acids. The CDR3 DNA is TGTGCTACCCTGAGCCCGACAGGGCTCGGGAGCGCAGATGAAAAACTGTTTTTT. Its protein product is CATLSPTGLGSADEKLFF.

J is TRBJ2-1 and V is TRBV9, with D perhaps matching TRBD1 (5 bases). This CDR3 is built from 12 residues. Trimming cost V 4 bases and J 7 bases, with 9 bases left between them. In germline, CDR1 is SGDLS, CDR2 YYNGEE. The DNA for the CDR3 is TGTGCCAGCAGCCTCAGGGAAAATGAGCAGTTCTTC. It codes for CASSLRENEQFF.

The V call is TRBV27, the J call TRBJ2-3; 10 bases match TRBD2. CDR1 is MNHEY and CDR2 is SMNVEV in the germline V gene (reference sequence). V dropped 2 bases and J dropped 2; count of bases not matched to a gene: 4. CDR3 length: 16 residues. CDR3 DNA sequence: TGTGCCAGCAGTTTAGGTAGCGGGAGGAACACAGATACGCAGTATTTT. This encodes CASSLGSGRNTDTQYF.

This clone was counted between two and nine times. CDR3 in amino acids: CSVVGQVPYGYTF. CDR3 DNA: TGCAGCGTCGTGGGACAGGTCCCGTATGGCTACACCTTC. The chain joins TRBV29-1 to TRBJ1-2; 8 bases fit TRBD1. V was pared by 6 bases and J by 5 bases, with 8 bases of the junction left unmatched. From germline, CDR1 is SQVTM and CDR2 ANQGSEA. There are 13 residues in the CDR3.

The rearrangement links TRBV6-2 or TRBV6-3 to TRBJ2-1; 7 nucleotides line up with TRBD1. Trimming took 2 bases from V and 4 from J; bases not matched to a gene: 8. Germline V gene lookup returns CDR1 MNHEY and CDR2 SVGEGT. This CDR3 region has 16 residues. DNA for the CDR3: TGTGCCAGCAGTTACCCCGACAGGGCCTTTTACAATGAGCAGTTCTTC. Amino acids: CASSYPDRAFYNEQFF.

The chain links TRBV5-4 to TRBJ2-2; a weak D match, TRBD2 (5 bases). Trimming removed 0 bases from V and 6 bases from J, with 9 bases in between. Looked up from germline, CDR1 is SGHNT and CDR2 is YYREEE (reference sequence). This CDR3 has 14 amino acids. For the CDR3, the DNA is TGTGCCAGCAGCTTGGGGACTCCCGCCGGGGAGCTGTTTTTT. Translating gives CASSLGTPAGELFF.

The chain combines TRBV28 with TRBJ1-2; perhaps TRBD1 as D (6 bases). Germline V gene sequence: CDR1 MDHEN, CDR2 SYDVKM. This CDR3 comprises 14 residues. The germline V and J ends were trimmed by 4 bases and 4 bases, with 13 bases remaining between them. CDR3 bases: TGTGCCAGCAGTTCCGGGGGGCAGCCCTATGGCTACACCTTC. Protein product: CASSSGGQPYGYTF.

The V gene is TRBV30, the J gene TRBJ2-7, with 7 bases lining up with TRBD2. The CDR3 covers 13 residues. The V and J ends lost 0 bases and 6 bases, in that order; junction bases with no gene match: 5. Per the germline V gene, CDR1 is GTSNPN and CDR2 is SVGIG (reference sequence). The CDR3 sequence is CAWSVVGGSEQYV. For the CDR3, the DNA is TGTGCCTGGAGTGTAGTAGGCGGGAGCGAGCAGTACGTC.

CDR3 protein: CASSLGLSGGAYEQYF. The CDR3 bases are TGTGCCAGCAGCTTAGGCTTAAGCGGGGGCGCCTACGAGCAGTACTTC. The chain links TRBV13 to TRBJ2-7; 8 bases match TRBD2. From germline, CDR1 is PRHDT and CDR2 FYEKMQ (reference sequence). The CDR3 spans 16 residues. The J segment lost 2 bases and the V segment lost 0 bases, leaving 6 bases of the junction unmatched.

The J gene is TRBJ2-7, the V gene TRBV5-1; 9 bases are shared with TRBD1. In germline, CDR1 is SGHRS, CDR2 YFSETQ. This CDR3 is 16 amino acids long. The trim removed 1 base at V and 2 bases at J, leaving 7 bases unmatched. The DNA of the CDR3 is TGCGCCAGCAGCTTGTTCCGACGGACAGGGGCCTACGAGCAGTACGTC. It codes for CASSLFRRTGAYEQYV.

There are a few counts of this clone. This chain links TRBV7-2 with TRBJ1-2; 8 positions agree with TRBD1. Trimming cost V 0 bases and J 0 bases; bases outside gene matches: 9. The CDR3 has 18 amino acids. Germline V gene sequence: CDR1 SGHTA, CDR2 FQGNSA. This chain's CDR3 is CASSLAAGTGGANYGYTF. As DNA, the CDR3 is TGTGCCAGCAGCTTAGCTGCGGGGACAGGCGGGGCTAACTATGGCTACACCTTC.

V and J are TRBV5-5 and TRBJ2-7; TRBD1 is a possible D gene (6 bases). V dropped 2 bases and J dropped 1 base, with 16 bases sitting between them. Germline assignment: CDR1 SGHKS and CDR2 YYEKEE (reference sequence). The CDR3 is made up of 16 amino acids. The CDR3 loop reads CASSFTPTGPSYEQYF. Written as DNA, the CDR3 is TGTGCCAGCAGCTTCACGCCGACAGGTCCTTCCTACGAGCAGTACTTC.